Each of the 22 T cell receptor beta chains below was sequenced from the same sample in a study of tumor and adjacent non-tumor tissue in lung cancer. Three rounds of nested PCR, following a modified ARM-PCR protocol, produced the TCRbeta library. TCRdb fed the multiplex PCR reads into MiXCR, producing one record per CDR3 protein. The table records almost 75,000 distinct CDR3 sequences, approximately 71% of them present only once. No cell sorting was done before RNA was extracted from the tissue. This non-tumor lung sample came from over 3 cm beyond the tumor edge. Sequencing was done on a sample of distant non-tumor lung tissue. These receptors came from a woman aged 45 to 65 with non-small cell lung cancer.

This clonotype appeared many times. The genes are TRBV12-3 or TRBV12-4 and TRBJ2-3; no clear D. This CDR3 comprises 13 residues. V was pared by 3 bases and J by 5 bases, with 9 bases between. CDR3 sequence reads: CASSFSKGDTQYF. DNA of the CDR3: TGTGCCAGCAGTTTCAGCAAGGGAGATACGCAGTATTTT.

The V gene is TRBV6-1, the J gene TRBJ1-1; 7 bases are shared with TRBD1. The germline V gene encodes CDR1 MNHNS and CDR2 SASEGT. J lost 6 bases, V lost 5 bases, and 9 bases had no gene match. This CDR3 has 14 residues. Written as DNA, the CDR3 is TGTGCCAGCAGTCGGGGACAGCCTTTGTCTGAAGCTTTCTTT. This encodes CASSRGQPLSEAFF.

Remarks on this clonotype: One end of the junction fails to match germline, which may point to a read error. This chain connects TRBV6-1 to TRBJ2-3; 9 bases match TRBD2. The CDR3 is 17 residues long. The germline CDR1 and CDR2 sequences are MNHNS and SASEGT. The CDR3 here is CVSSDSGSGSSADTLYF. CDR3 in DNA: TGTGTCAGCAGTGACAGTGGTAGCGGGAGTTCTGCAGATACGCTGTATTTT.

In the case of this clonotype: The junction shows a germline mismatch at one end, possibly a read error. The chain couples TRBV11-1 to TRBJ2-7; 8 nucleotides agree with TRBD1. There are 15 residues in the CDR3. CDR1 is SGHAT and CDR2 is FQDESV in the germline V gene (reference sequence). CDR3 sequence (DNA): TGTTCCAGCAGCTCGATAGGGTTGACAGGGGACGAGCAGTATTTC. Amino acids: CSSSSIGLTGDEQYF. The complete variable domain, with remaining parts taken from reference TRBV11-1 and TRBJ2-7, reads EAEVAQSPRYKITEKSQAVAFWCDPISGHATLYWYRQILGQGPELLVQFQDESVVDDSQLPKDRFSAERLKGVDSTLKIQPAELGDSAMYLCSSSSIGLTGDEQYFGPGTRLTVT.

This clonotype was detected many times. The CDR3 is CASSYGSSGGDEQYF. The CDR3 nucleotides read TGTGCCAGCAGTTACGGGTCTAGCGGGGGCGACGAGCAGTACTTC. This chain links TRBV6-2 or TRBV6-3 with TRBJ2-7; 10 positions agree with TRBD2. With V trimmed by 2 bases and J by 5 bases, 6 bases remained unmatched. Germline assignment: CDR1 MNHEY and CDR2 SVGEGT. The CDR3 has 15 amino acids.

On this clonotype itself: Since the CDR3 does not end with the conserved phenylalanine or tryptophan, this likely comes from a read error. The rearrangement uses TRBV4-1 and TRBJ2-5; D not certain. Looked up from germline, CDR1 is MGHRA and CDR2 is YSYEKL. The V end lost 1 base, the J end lost 5 bases, and 17 bases lay between the germline ends. This CDR3 is built from 16 residues. Here the CDR3 DNA reads TGCGCCAGCAGCCAAGCCATGAGGAACGGCCAGGAGACCCAGTACTCC. Its protein product is CASSQAMRNGQETQYS.

Worth noting for this clonotype: This may be a read error: a much more frequent sequence differs by one nucleotide. This chain uses TRBV20-1 with TRBJ1-1; D is perhaps TRBD1 (5 bases). V was clipped by 3 bases and J by 10 bases, with 15 bases between them. CDR1 and CDR2 (germline): DFQATT, SNEGSKA (reference sequence). The CDR3 spans 12 residues. CDR3 in amino acids: CSASLSGRGAFF. In nucleotides, the CDR3 is TGCAGTGCTAGCCTGTCAGGGCGTGGAGCTTTCTTT.

As to this clonotype: Since the CDR3 does not end with the conserved phenylalanine or tryptophan, this likely comes from a read error. The DNA is left out, because the CDR3 cannot be placed on it with certainty; the CDR3 is given as TCRdb lists it. CDR3 amino acids: CVSSHARQGYNEQFL. The chain combines TRBV11-1 with TRBJ2-1; the table's D call, TRBD1, was not checked against the DNA. A total of 15 residues make up the CDR3, ends included. Germline CDR1 and CDR2: SGHAT and FQDESV (reference sequence).

The chain couples TRBV11-1 to TRBJ2-1; D is ambiguous. The germline gives CDR1 SGHAT, CDR2 FQDESV (reference sequence). This CDR3 comprises 13 residues. DNA of the CDR3: TGTGCAAGCCAGTCTGGGGTGGTGGAGGAGCAGTTCTTC. It translates to CASQSGVVEEQFF.

In regard to this clonotype: A read error may account for a junction end that differs from germline. V and J are TRBV6-2 or TRBV6-3 and TRBJ1-5; the D is unclear. The CDR3 is 20 amino acids. Germline assignment: CDR1 MNHEY and CDR2 SVGEGT. The CDR3 spells CASSFESVICVSGLNQPQHF. CDR3 in DNA: TGTGCAAGCAGTTTCGAATCTGTGATATGTGTCAGCGGTCTTAATCAGCCCCAGCATTTT.

By share, this clonotype ranks as medium-sized (0.01 to 0.1%). The DNA of the CDR3 is TGTGCCAGCAGCCTTAGAATTCTAGCGGGAGGGAGCTCCTACGAGCAGTACTTC. This codes for CASSLRILAGGSSYEQYF. The chain is built from TRBV11-2 and TRBJ2-7; 12 bases align to TRBD2. There are 18 residues in the CDR3. V lost 5 bases, J lost 0 bases, and 11 bases stayed unmatched. The germline CDR1 and CDR2 sequences are SGHAT and FQNNGV.

This clonotype was seen only once. The germline gene is not matched at one end of the junction; a read error may be the cause. The CDR3 region is CRVDGTSGGYEQCF. Written as DNA, the CDR3 is TGCAGGGTTGACGGGACTAGCGGGGGCTACGAGCAGTGCTTC. J is TRBJ2-7 and V is TRBV29-1; 14 bases agree with TRBD2. This CDR3 comprises 14 residues. Germline CDR1 SQVTM, CDR2 ANQGSEA.

A word on this clonotype: One junction end does not reproduce the germline sequence, and a read error may be involved. This rearrangement joins TRBV20-1 to TRBJ2-1; 8 bases match TRBD2. The CDR3 is 15 residues long. Germline CDR1 is DFQATT and CDR2 is SNEGSKA (reference sequence). The CDR3 bases are TGTAGTGCGCTTGGGACTAGTGGACTCACGGATGAGCAGTTATTC. Its protein product is CSALGTSGLTDEQLF.

Worth noting for this clonotype: A read error may account for a junction end that differs from germline. The chain links TRBV28 to TRBJ1-1; D is ambiguous. CDR3 length equals 14 residues. The germline CDR1 and CDR2 sequences are MDHEN and SYDVKM. Written as DNA, the CDR3 is TGTACCAGCAGTTTATCTATTCGGACCAAGGGAGCTTTCTTC. This gives the protein CTSSLSIRTKGAFF. Drawing the rest from reference TRBV28 and TRBJ1-1, the complete variable domain is DVKVTQSSRYLVKRTGEKVFLECVQDMDHENMFWYRQDPGLGLRLIYFSYDVKMKEKGDIPEGYSVSREKKERFSLILESASTNQTSMYLCTSSLSIRTKGAFFGQGTRLTVV.

In this sample, this clonotype turned up once. Given a much more abundant clone one base away, this may be a read error. The V gene is TRBV5-4, the J gene TRBJ2-7; D uncertain. The CDR3 length is 13 residues. Germline V CDR1 and CDR2: SGHNT, YYREEE (reference sequence). The CDR3 loop reads CASSLVLGNEPYF. The CDR3 DNA reads as TGTGCCAGCAGCTTGGTTCTGGGGAACGAGCCGTACTTC.

As concerns this clonotype: An end of the junction does not agree with germline; a read error may underlie this. The chain links TRBV11-2 to TRBJ2-1, with D possibly TRBD2 on 6 matching bases. The length of the CDR3 is 16 residues. Looked up from germline, CDR1 is SGHAT and CDR2 is FQNNGV. CDR3 region: CASSSRAVRGIDEQFF. The DNA of the CDR3 is TGTGCCAGCAGCTCAAGGGCGGTTCGGGGGATCGATGAGCAATTCTTC. Together with reference TRBV11-2 and TRBJ2-1, the CDR3 gives the full variable domain: EAGVAQSPRYKIIEKRQSVAFWCNPISGHATLYWYQQILGQGPKLLIQFQNNGVVDDSQLPKDRFSAERLKGVDSTLKIQPAKLEDSAVYLCASSSRAVRGIDEQFFGPGTRLTVL.

A note on this clonotype: An end of the junction differs from the germline gene, which may be a read error. The CDR3 protein is CAISASWGQGLITGELLF. CDR3 nucleotides: TGTGCTATCAGTGCATCATGGGGGCAGGGTTTAATCACCGGGGAGCTGCTTTTT. V and J are TRBV10-3 and TRBJ2-2; D may be TRBD1 (6 bases). The CDR3 is made up of 18 amino acids. Germline loops: CDR1 ENHRY, CDR2 SYGVKD.

The V gene is TRBV11-1, the J gene TRBJ2-1, with unresolved D. The CDR3 runs to 13 residues. Germline CDR1 and CDR2: SGHAT and FQDESV (reference sequence). Trimming cost V 10 bases and J 10 bases, with 20 bases left between them. The CDR3 here is CANSFPPGDEQFF. The CDR3 DNA follows: TGTGCCAATAGCTTCCCTCCAGGCGACGAGCAGTTCTTC.

Comment on this clonotype: This may stem from a read error, because a much larger clone lies one nucleotide away. The rearrangement uses TRBV7-8 and TRBJ2-7, with 10 positions matching TRBD2. In germline, CDR1 is SGHVS, CDR2 FQNEAQ. This CDR3 has 14 residues. The chain's CDR3 is CVSSPASGSYEQYF. CDR3 bases: TGTGTCAGCAGCCCTGCTAGCGGGAGCTACGAGCAGTACTTC.

The chain recombines TRBV29-1 with TRBJ2-7; 10 bases agree with TRBD2. Germline values: CDR1 SQVTM, CDR2 ANQGSEA. This CDR3 comprises 14 residues. V was pared by 3 bases and J by 13 bases, with 15 bases of the junction left unmatched. Here the CDR3 reads CSVDGSSGSYVQYF. CDR3 nucleotide sequence: TGCAGCGTTGACGGGTCTAGCGGGAGCTACGTGCAATACTTC.

This chain uses TRBV11-2 with TRBJ2-3; TRBD2 aligns across 10 bases. Germline lookup yields CDR1 SGHAT and CDR2 FQNNGV. The CDR3 has 17 residues. Losses at the gene ends were 0 bases for V and 4 bases for J; bases not matched to a gene: 7. The CDR3 DNA is TGTGCCAGCAGCTTAGACGGTAGCGGGGGGAGCCCAGATACGCAGTATTTT. As protein: CASSLDGSGGSPDTQYF.

On this clonotype itself: This may come from a read error, since a much larger clone is one base off. This chain uses TRBV6-2 or TRBV6-3 with TRBJ2-3, with 10 bases that match TRBD2. CDR1 MNHEY and CDR2 SVGEGT come from the germline V gene. The CDR3 length is 15 residues. CDR3 DNA: TGTGCCAGCAGCATACTAGCGGGGAGCACAGATGCGCAGTATTTT. Its translation is CASSILAGSTDAQYF.